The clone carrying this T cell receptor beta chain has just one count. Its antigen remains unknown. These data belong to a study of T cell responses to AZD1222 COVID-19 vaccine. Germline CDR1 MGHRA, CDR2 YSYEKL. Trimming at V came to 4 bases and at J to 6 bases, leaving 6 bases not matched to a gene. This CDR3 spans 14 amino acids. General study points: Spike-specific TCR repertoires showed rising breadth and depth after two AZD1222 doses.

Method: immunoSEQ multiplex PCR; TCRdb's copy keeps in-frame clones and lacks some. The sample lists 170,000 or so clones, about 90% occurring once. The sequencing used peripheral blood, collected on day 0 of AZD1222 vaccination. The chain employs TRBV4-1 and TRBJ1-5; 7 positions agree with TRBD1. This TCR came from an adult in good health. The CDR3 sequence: CASSPQGTTQPQHF. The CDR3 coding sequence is TGCGCCAGCAGCCCACAGGGGACGACTCAGCCCCAGCATTTT.